The clone carrying this T cell receptor beta chain was counted a few times. V lost 0 bases to trimming and J lost 0 bases, with 6 bases between them. This CDR3 comprises 15 residues. The V gene's germline CDR1 is SGHVS and CDR2 FNYEAQ. TCRdb used MiXCR to reprocess the RT-PCR reads, holding one entry per CDR3 protein. The table has 190,000 or so distinct CDR3 sequences, 41% seen once; the top ten hold approximately 32%. This record comes from a study of patients and donors after allogeneic stem cell transplantation. The sample comprised blood, either unsorted or a sorted T cell fraction (not recorded which). The sequence derives from a human donor who was either an allogeneic HSCT recipient or a stem cell or donor lymphocyte infusion donor (not recorded which). It is not recorded whose cells these are; they may come from a transplant donor. V gene TRBV7-6 combines with J gene TRBJ1-3; tentative D call: TRBD1 (5 bases). This chain's CDR3 is CASSLATDSGNTIYF. Written as DNA, the CDR3 is TGTGCCAGCAGCTTAGCGACAGACTCTGGAAACACCATATATTTT.